This T cell receptor (beta chain) was captured in a study of blood T cell repertoires in COVID-19. Study context: T cells, B-cell-depleted T cells, or PBMCs supplied cDNA or gDNA.

Some clones are missing from TCRdb's copy, which holds only in-frame ones; the method was immunoSEQ multiplex PCR. The sample consists of about 81,000 clones, 91% of them appearing once. From germline, CDR1 is SEHNR and CDR2 FQNEAQ (reference sequence). The CDR3 loop spans 15 amino acids. Trimming at V came to 1 base and at J to 4 bases, leaving 4 bases not matched to a gene. The chain joins TRBV7-9 to TRBJ2-1; 7 bases line up with TRBD1. Sequencing used peripheral blood. The clonotype comes from a woman aged 50 to 65 in a cohort sampled during active COVID-19. The CDR3 coding sequence is TGTGCCAGCAGCTTAGGGGGGACAGCGTACAATGAGCAGTTCTTC. Amino acids: CASSLGGTAYNEQFF.